Each of the 5 T cell receptor beta chains below was sequenced from the same sample in a study of cytomegalovirus exposure and HLA in healthy donors. The data were produced by immunoSEQ multiplex PCR, yet TCRdb's version contains in-frame clones alone and is incomplete. The table shows more than 95,000 clones, with 86% occurring only once. Sequenced: PBMCs. Receptors originate from a man in his late teens or twenties in good health and CMV-seronegative.

The chain employs TRBV5-1 and TRBJ2-3; tentative D call: TRBD1 (5 bases). V was clipped by 4 bases and J by 0 bases, with 12 bases between them. Looked up from germline, CDR1 is SGHRS and CDR2 is YFSETQ. This CDR3 has 15 residues. The CDR3 sequence is CASSPTAFSTDTQYF. The CDR3 DNA follows: TGCGCCAGCAGCCCGACAGCTTTTAGCACAGATACGCAGTATTTT.

The chain has TRBV18 and TRBJ1-1, with D uncertain. This CDR3 has 14 residues. Per the germline V gene, CDR1 is KGHSH and CDR2 is LQKENI. Trimming shortened V by 2 bases and J by 1 base, and 8 bases separated the two germline ends. The CDR3 DNA follows: TGTGCCAGCTCACCAGATCAGAAGAACACTGAAGCTTTCTTT. Translating gives CASSPDQKNTEAFF.

The J gene is TRBJ1-1, the V gene TRBV4-1, with D unclear. The germline CDR1 and CDR2 sequences are MGHRA and YSYEKL. This CDR3 is 15 amino acids long. With 2 bases removed from V and 3 bases from J, the gap between germline ends came to 13 bases. In DNA, the CDR3 is TGCGCCAGCAGCCAACGGAGGGTCCGGGACACTGAAGCTTTCTTT. This translates into CASSQRRVRDTEAFF.

The chain is built from TRBV5-1 and TRBJ2-7, with TRBD2 identical over 9 bases. In germline, CDR1 is SGHRS, CDR2 YFSETQ. CDR3 length: 18 amino acids. Losses at the gene ends were 4 bases for V and 5 bases for J; bases not matched to a gene: 19. This chain's CDR3 is CASSRMSAPRAGGDEQYF. The CDR3 DNA reads TGCGCCAGCAGCCGCATGTCTGCCCCCAGGGCGGGGGGGGACGAGCAGTACTTC.

The chain's CDR3 is CASSGDRGNEQFF. Written as DNA, the CDR3 is TGTGCCAGCAGTGGTGACAGGGGCAATGAGCAGTTCTTC. This chain connects TRBV6-1 to TRBJ2-1, with 8 nucleotides matching TRBD1. The ends lost 4 bases at V and 6 bases at J; junction bases unmatched: 2. The CDR3 is made up of 13 amino acids. Germline CDR1 is MNHNS and CDR2 is SASEGT.